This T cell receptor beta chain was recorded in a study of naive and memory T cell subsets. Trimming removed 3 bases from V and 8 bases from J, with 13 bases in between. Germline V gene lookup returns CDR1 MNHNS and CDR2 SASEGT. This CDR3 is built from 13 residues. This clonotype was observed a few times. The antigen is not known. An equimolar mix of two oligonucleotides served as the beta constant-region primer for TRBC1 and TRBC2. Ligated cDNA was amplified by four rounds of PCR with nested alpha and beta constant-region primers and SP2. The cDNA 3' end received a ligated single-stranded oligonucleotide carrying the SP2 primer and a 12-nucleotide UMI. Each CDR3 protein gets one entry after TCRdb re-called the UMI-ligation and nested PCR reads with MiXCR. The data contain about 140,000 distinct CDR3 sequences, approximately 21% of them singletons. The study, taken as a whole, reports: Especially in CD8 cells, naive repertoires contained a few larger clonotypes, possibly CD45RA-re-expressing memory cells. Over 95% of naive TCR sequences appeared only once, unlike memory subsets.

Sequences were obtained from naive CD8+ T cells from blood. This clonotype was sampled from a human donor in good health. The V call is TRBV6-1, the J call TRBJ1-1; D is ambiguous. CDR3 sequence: CASSEYRDPEAFF. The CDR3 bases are TGTGCCAGCAGTGAGTACCGGGATCCAGAAGCTTTCTTT.